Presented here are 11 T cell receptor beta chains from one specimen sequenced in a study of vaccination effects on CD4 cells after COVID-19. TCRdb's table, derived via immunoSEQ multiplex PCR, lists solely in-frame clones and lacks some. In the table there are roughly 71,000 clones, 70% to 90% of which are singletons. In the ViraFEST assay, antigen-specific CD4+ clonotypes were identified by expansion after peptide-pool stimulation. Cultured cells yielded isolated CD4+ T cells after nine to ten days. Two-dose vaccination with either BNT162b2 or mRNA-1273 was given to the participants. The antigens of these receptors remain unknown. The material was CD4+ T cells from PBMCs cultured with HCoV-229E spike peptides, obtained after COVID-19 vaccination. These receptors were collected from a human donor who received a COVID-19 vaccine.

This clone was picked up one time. The CDR3 loop reads CASSSQTGGSGNTIYF. In nucleotides, the CDR3 is TGCGCCAGCAGCTCACAAACAGGGGGCTCTGGAAACACCATATATTTT. The V gene is TRBV5-1, the J gene TRBJ1-3, with 8 bases that match TRBD1. The CDR3 runs 16 residues. The J segment lost 0 bases and the V segment lost 3 bases, leaving 5 bases of the junction unmatched. Germline values: CDR1 SGHRS, CDR2 YFSETQ.

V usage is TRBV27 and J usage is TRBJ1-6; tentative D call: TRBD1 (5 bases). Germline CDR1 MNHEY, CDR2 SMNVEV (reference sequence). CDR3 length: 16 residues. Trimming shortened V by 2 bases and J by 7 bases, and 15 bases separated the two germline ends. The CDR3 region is CASSLGRQGENSPLHF. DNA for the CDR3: TGTGCCAGCAGTTTAGGGAGGCAGGGCGAAAATTCACCCCTCCACTTT.

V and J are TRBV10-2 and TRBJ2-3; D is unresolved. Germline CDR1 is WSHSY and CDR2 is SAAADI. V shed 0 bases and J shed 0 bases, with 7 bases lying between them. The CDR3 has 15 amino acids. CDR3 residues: CASSESEFSTDTQYF. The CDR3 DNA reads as TGCGCCAGCAGTGAGTCTGAGTTTAGCACAGATACGCAGTATTTT.

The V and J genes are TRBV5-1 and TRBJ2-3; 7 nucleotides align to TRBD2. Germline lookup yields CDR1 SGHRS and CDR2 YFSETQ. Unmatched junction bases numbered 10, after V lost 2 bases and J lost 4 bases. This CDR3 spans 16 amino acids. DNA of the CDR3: TGCGCCAGCAGCTTTAAAGCGGGGATTCGGTCAGATACGCAGTATTTT. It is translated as CASSFKAGIRSDTQYF.

The CDR3 sequence: CSAGGQVNTEAFF. In DNA form, the CDR3 reads TGCAGCGCCGGGGGGCAGGTGAACACTGAAGCTTTCTTT. The rearrangement links TRBV29-1 to TRBJ1-1; possible D gene TRBD1, 6 bases. Germline CDR1 SQVTM, CDR2 ANQGSEA. The CDR3 is 13 amino acids. V was shortened by 7 bases and J by 0 bases, with 12 bases between the two germline ends.

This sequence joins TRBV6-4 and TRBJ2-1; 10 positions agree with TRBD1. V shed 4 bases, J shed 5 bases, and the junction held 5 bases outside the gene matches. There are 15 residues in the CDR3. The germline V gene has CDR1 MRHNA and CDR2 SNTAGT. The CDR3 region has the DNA TGTGCCAGCAGTGGTAGTGGGACAGGGGACAATGAGCAGTTCTTC. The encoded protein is CASSGSGTGDNEQFF.

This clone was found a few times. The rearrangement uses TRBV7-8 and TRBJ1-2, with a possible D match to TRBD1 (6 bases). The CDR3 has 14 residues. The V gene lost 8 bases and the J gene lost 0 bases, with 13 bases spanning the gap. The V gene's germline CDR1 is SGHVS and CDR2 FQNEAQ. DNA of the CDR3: TGTGCCAGCGGTAGGGGGTTTACTAACTATGGCTACACCTTC. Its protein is CASGRGFTNYGYTF.

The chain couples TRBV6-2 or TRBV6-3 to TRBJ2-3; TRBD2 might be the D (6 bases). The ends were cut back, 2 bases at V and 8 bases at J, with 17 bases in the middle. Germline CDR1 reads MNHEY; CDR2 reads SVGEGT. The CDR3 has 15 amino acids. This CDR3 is CASSYGDGTLGTQYF. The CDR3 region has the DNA TGTGCCAGCAGTTACGGGGACGGGACTCTTGGTACGCAGTATTTT.

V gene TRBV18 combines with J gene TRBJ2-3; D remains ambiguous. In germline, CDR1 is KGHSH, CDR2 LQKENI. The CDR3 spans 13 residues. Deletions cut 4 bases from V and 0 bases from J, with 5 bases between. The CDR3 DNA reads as TGTGCCAGCTCACTGGACAGCACAGATACGCAGTATTTT. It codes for CASSLDSTDTQYF.

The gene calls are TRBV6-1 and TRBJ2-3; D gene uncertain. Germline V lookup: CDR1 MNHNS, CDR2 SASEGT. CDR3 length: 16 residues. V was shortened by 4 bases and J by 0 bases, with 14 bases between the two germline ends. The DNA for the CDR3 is TGTGCCAGCAGTGCTCGGCAGGTACCTAGCACAGATACGCAGTATTTT. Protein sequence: CASSARQVPSTDTQYF.

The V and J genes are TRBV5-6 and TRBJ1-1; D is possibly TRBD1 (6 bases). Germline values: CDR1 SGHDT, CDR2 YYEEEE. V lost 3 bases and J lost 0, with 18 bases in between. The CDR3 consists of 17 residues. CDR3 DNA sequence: TGTGCCAGCAGCTCCACCCGGACAGCGCTTGTGAACACTGAAGCTTTCTTT. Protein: CASSSTRTALVNTEAFF. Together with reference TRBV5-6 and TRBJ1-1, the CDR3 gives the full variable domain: DAGVTQSPTHLIKTRGQQVTLRCSPKSGHDTVSWYQQALGQGPQFIFQYYEEEERQRGNFPDRFSGHQFPNYSSELNVNALLLGDSALYLCASSSTRTALVNTEAFFGQGTRLTVV.